The 30 T cell receptor beta chains given below trace back to one sample, sequenced in a study of cytomegalovirus exposure and HLA in healthy donors. PCR amplification relied on 60 Vbeta primers (plus 13 Jbeta primers). Measured with immunoSEQ multiplex PCR; TCRdb has only the in-frame clones, and not every one. The sample lists about 200,000 clones, 60% to 80% occurring once. Material for sequencing was PBMCs. Receptor source: a man between 18 and 35 years old in good health and CMV-seronegative.

The chain recombines TRBV5-1 with TRBJ2-7, with D maybe TRBD2 (6 bases). Looked up from germline, CDR1 is SGHRS and CDR2 is YFSETQ. The V and J ends lost 2 bases and 0 bases respectively, with 15 bases between them. CDR3 length: 16 amino acids. CDR3 sequence: CASSLSSESFSYEQYF. The CDR3 DNA reads as TGCGCCAGCAGCTTATCTAGCGAGAGCTTCTCCTACGAGCAGTACTTC. The variable domain in full, completed from reference TRBV5-1 and TRBJ2-7, reads KAGVTQTPRYLIKTRGQQVTLSCSPISGHRSVSWYQQTPGQGLQFLFEYFSETQRNKGNFPGRFSGRQFSNSRSEMNVSTLELGDSALYLCASSLSSESFSYEQYFGPGTRLTVT.

V usage is TRBV6-6 and J usage is TRBJ2-7; the match to TRBD1 covers 8 bases. Germline lookup yields CDR1 MNHNY and CDR2 SVGAGI (reference sequence). The V segment lost 7 bases and the J segment 1 base; nucleotides outside the gene matches: 9. The CDR3 extends over 15 amino acids. CDR3 bases: TGTGCCAGCATTCAGGGGCAGGGGGCGTCCTACGAGCAGTACTTC. Its protein is CASIQGQGASYEQYF.

The chain has TRBV19 and TRBJ1-5, with 9 bases matching TRBD1. The germline gives CDR1 LNHDA, CDR2 SQIVND (reference sequence). The trim removed 5 bases at V and 6 bases at J, leaving 11 bases unmatched. This CDR3 is built from 16 residues. This chain's CDR3 is CASSSPGQGMAQPQHF. CDR3 DNA: TGTGCCAGTAGTTCTCCGGGACAGGGTATGGCTCAGCCCCAGCATTTT.

This chain connects TRBV14 to TRBJ2-5; weak D call: TRBD1 (6 bases). This CDR3 comprises 15 residues. From germline, CDR1 is SGHDN and CDR2 FVKESK. V was trimmed by 4 bases and J by 7 bases, leaving 19 bases between them. The CDR3 bases are TGTGCCAGCAGCCCCTTTCGGGCAGCACAGGGGACCCAGTACTTC. It codes for CASSPFRAAQGTQYF.

This clone turned up a few times. V and J are TRBV6-5 and TRBJ2-4; 7 bases map to TRBD2. This CDR3 contains 14 residues. CDR1 MNHEY and CDR2 SVGAGI come from the germline V gene. Losses at the gene ends were 5 bases for V and 8 bases for J; bases not matched to a gene: 9. The chain's CDR3 is CASSRGLVRDIQYF. The CDR3 DNA follows: TGTGCCAGCAGTCGAGGACTAGTGAGAGACATTCAGTACTTC.

This sequence joins TRBV29-1 and TRBJ2-5; D remains unclear. The J call could be wrong; TRBJ2-7 is a better fit for the DNA end. Germline-derived CDR1 and CDR2 are SQVTM and ANQGSEA. The CDR3 consists of 12 residues. DNA of the CDR3: TGCAGCGTTATACAGCCACCCTACGAGCAGTACTTC. Translated: CSVIQPPYEQYF.

The V call is TRBV7-8, the J call TRBJ2-2; 8 bases align to TRBD2. The CDR3 sequence is 17 residues long. V shed 2 bases, J shed 0 bases, and the junction held 5 bases outside the gene matches. Per the germline V gene, CDR1 is SGHVS and CDR2 is FQNEAQ. CDR3 in amino acids: CASSLFVAGTNTGELFF. In DNA, the CDR3 is TGTGCCAGCAGCTTATTCGTAGCGGGAACGAACACCGGGGAGCTGTTTTTT.

The chain combines TRBV6-4 with TRBJ1-1, with a tentative D call TRBD1 (6 bases). The CDR3 length is 14 residues. V lost 5 bases, J lost 5 bases, and 15 bases lay in between. Germline V gene lookup returns CDR1 MRHNA and CDR2 SNTAGT. CDR3 coding DNA: TGTGCCAGCAGTTTTAACCTGGGGGCTACTGAAGCTTTCTTT. This gives the protein CASSFNLGATEAFF.

The CDR3 here is CASSYQFRDRGFGYTF. DNA for the CDR3: TGTGCCAGCAGTTACCAGTTCCGGGACAGGGGTTTTGGCTACACCTTC. The chain combines TRBV6-5 with TRBJ1-2; 10 bases align to TRBD1. Germline V gene data show CDR1 as MNHEY and CDR2 as SVGAGI. The trim removed 2 bases at V and 7 bases at J, leaving 10 bases unmatched. CDR3 length equals 16 residues.

The chain is built from TRBV29-1 and TRBJ1-1, with D possibly TRBD1 on 6 matching bases. V shed 8 bases and J shed 5 bases, with 18 bases lying between them. The germline V gene has CDR1 SQVTM and CDR2 ANQGSEA. The CDR3 sequence is 13 residues long. CDR3 sequence reads: CSLRGGAGTEAFF. DNA for the CDR3: TGCAGCCTTCGTGGGGGCGCTGGTACTGAAGCTTTCTTT.

The chain combines TRBV5-6 with TRBJ2-3, with 9 bases identical to TRBD2. V trimming: 3 bases; J trimming: 2 bases; junction bases outside the gene matches: 10. CDR1 and CDR2 from the germline V gene are SGHDT and YYEEEE. The CDR3 totals 17 residues. As DNA, the CDR3 is TGTGCCAGCAGCTCCCCTGGGCTAGCGGGGTACACAGATACGCAGTATTTT. It yields the protein CASSSPGLAGYTDTQYF.

The rearrangement joins TRBV6-5 to TRBJ1-2; the D is unclear. Germline CDR1 and CDR2: MNHEY and SVGAGI. Trimming left V 6 bases short and J 5 bases short, with 16 bases between. CDR3 length equals 14 residues. CDR3: CASSLDFPVYGYTF. In DNA, the CDR3 is TGTGCCAGCAGCCTAGACTTCCCTGTTTATGGCTACACCTTC.

The chain uses TRBV30 and TRBJ2-3; TRBD2 is a possible D gene (5 bases). The CDR3 is made up of 13 amino acids. V was shortened by 2 bases and J by 2 bases, with 8 bases between the two germline ends. CDR1 and CDR2 (germline): GTSNPN, SVGIG (reference sequence). CDR3 DNA sequence: TGTGCCTGGAGTTCCGGGGTCACAGATACGCAGTATTTT. Residues: CAWSSGVTDTQYF.

This chain links TRBV5-1 with TRBJ2-1; 9 nucleotides line up with TRBD2. The CDR3 consists of 15 residues. After removal of 3 bases from V and 6 bases from J, the junction contained 7 bases not matched to a gene. Germline lookup yields CDR1 SGHRS and CDR2 YFSETQ. In nucleotides, the CDR3 is TGCGCCAGCAGCTCTCCGGGACTAGCTACCAATGAGCAGTTCTTC. This translates into CASSSPGLATNEQFF.

As to this clone: An end of the junction differs from the germline gene, which may be a read error. V usage is TRBV7-8 and J usage is TRBJ1-2; no reliable D call. This CDR3 is 15 amino acids long. CDR1 is SGHVS, CDR2 FQNEAQ, per germline. The DNA of the CDR3 is TGTGCCAGCAGCTTCCTATACGGCACTAACTATGGCTACGCCTTC. The encoded protein is CASSFLYGTNYGYAF.

The table lists this clone with a few counts. V usage is TRBV19 and J usage is TRBJ2-1, with a tentative D call TRBD1 (6 bases). The V gene's germline CDR1 is LNHDA and CDR2 SQIVND (reference sequence). The CDR3 has 11 amino acids. V dropped 10 bases and J dropped 7 bases, with 11 bases sitting between them. CDR3 DNA sequence: TGTGCCACCCGAGGGGGTAATGAGCAGTTCTTC. This translates into CATRGGNEQFF.

The rearrangement uses TRBV19 and TRBJ1-2; 7 bases are shared with TRBD1. The junction had 13 bases not matched to a gene; V was cut back by 6 bases and J by 3 bases. CDR3 length: 16 residues. The germline V gene encodes CDR1 LNHDA and CDR2 SQIVND (reference sequence). In DNA, the CDR3 is TGTGCCAGTAGCCCCCCTGTAGGGGGCTTTCACTATGGCTACACCTTC. This translates into CASSPPVGGFHYGYTF.

The V call is TRBV6-5, the J call TRBJ1-1, with 7 bases matching TRBD1. The germline gives CDR1 MNHEY, CDR2 SVGAGI. J lost 7 bases, V lost 3 bases, and 5 bases had no gene match. CDR3 length: 13 residues. As DNA, the CDR3 is TGTGCCAGCAGTTATCTCCGGGACAGTGAAGCTTTCTTT. This gives the protein CASSYLRDSEAFF.

The rearrangement uses TRBV28 and TRBJ2-1, with D perhaps matching TRBD2 (6 bases). CDR3 length equals 15 residues. The V gene lost 2 bases and the J gene lost 4 bases, with 12 bases spanning the gap. The germline V gene has CDR1 MDHEN and CDR2 SYDVKM. The CDR3 region has the DNA TGTGCCAGCAGTTTAGGGGGGACCACGTACAATGAGCAGTTCTTC. The encoded protein is CASSLGGTTYNEQFF. Filled out from reference TRBV28 and TRBJ2-1, the complete variable domain reads DVKVTQSSRYLVKRTGEKVFLECVQDMDHENMFWYRQDPGLGLRLIYFSYDVKMKEKGDIPEGYSVSREKKERFSLILESASTNQTSMYLCASSLGGTTYNEQFFGPGTRLTVL.

This sequence joins TRBV27 and TRBJ1-2, with TRBD1 matching 8 bases. Trimming removed 2 bases from V and 4 bases from J; junction bases left unmatched: 3. The germline V gene has CDR1 MNHEY and CDR2 SMNVEV (reference sequence). The CDR3 sequence is 14 residues long. The CDR3 loop reads CASSLNRGTYGYTF. CDR3 sequence (DNA): TGTGCCAGCAGTTTAAACAGGGGGACCTATGGCTACACCTTC.

The V and J genes are TRBV7-9 and TRBJ1-6, with a possible D match to TRBD1 (6 bases). The V end was cut by 2 bases, the J end by 10 bases, with 15 bases between. Germline V gene sequence: CDR1 SEHNR, CDR2 FQNEAQ (reference sequence). The CDR3 consists of 15 residues. CDR3 DNA: TGTGCCAGCAGCTTACTACAGGGCGATTACTCACCCCTCCACTTT. It is translated as CASSLLQGDYSPLHF.

Regarding this clone: Other DNA variants within this sample encode the same CDR3. The chain combines TRBV4-3 with TRBJ2-3; 9 bases match TRBD2. Germline CDR1 reads LGHNA; CDR2 reads YSLEER. The length of the CDR3 is 15 residues. Trimming took 6 bases from V and 0 from J; bases not matched to a gene: 4. CDR3: CASSQTSGSTDTQYF. CDR3 nucleotides: TGCGCCAGCAGTCAGACTAGCGGAAGCACAGATACGCAGTATTTT.

The chain has TRBV4-2 and TRBJ2-1, with a tentative D call TRBD2 (7 bases). With 2 bases removed from V and 2 bases from J, the gap between germline ends came to 16 bases. The germline V gene has CDR1 LGHNA and CDR2 YNFKEQ. The CDR3 consists of 17 residues. The CDR3 reads CASSQRGGGRAYNEQFF. In nucleotides, the CDR3 is TGTGCCAGCAGCCAACGAGGGGGAGGGAGGGCCTACAATGAGCAGTTCTTC.

The chain employs TRBV9 and TRBJ1-2; 7 bases map to TRBD1. The ends lost 0 bases at V and 1 base at J; junction bases unmatched: 6. The CDR3 has 16 amino acids. Germline V gene data show CDR1 as SGDLS and CDR2 as YYNGEE. The CDR3 coding sequence is TGTGCCAGCAGCGTAGGCCCCAGGGACAGTAACTATGGCTACACCTTC. This encodes CASSVGPRDSNYGYTF. Together with reference TRBV9 and TRBJ1-2, the CDR3 gives the full variable domain: DSGVTQTPKHLITATGQRVTLRCSPRSGDLSVYWYQQSLDQGLQFLIQYYNGEERAKGNILERFSAQQFPDLHSELNLSSLELGDSALYFCASSVGPRDSNYGYTFGSGTRLTVV.

V gene TRBV27 combines with J gene TRBJ1-4; 10 bases line up with TRBD1. CDR3 size: 16 residues. V lost 4 bases, J lost 9 bases, and 11 bases stayed unmatched. CDR1 and CDR2 from the germline V gene are MNHEY and SMNVEV (reference sequence). CDR3 sequence (DNA): TGTGCCAGCAGTTATCGGGCGACAGGGGGCCAAAAAAAACTGTTTTTT. Its protein product is CASSYRATGGQKKLFF.

V gene TRBV25-1 combines with J gene TRBJ1-1, with 8 nucleotides matching TRBD1. Germline assignment: CDR1 MGHDK and CDR2 SYGVNS. The CDR3 is made up of 14 amino acids. J gave up 4 bases and V 4 bases, and 5 bases lay outside the gene matches. The CDR3 here is CASSGWDRTTEAFF. Written as DNA, the CDR3 is TGTGCCAGCAGTGGATGGGACAGGACCACTGAAGCTTTCTTT.

Concerning this clone: At one end, the junction sequence differs from germline, possibly due to a read error. The V gene is TRBV7-9, the J gene TRBJ1-1; 8 positions match TRBD1. Germline values: CDR1 SEHNR, CDR2 FQNEAQ (reference sequence). This CDR3 is built from 16 residues. CDR3 DNA sequence: TGTTCCAGCAGGGGGCATCTCGGACAGGGGAACACTGAAGCTTTCTTT. Translation gives CSSRGHLGQGNTEAFF.

CDR3 amino acids: CASSYRLRGADSYEQYF. Written as DNA, the CDR3 is TGTGCCAGCAGTTACCGTTTGCGGGGGGCCGACTCCTACGAGCAGTACTTC. The chain links TRBV27 to TRBJ2-7; 8 bases are shared with TRBD2. V lost 4 bases, J lost 0 bases, and 11 bases stayed unmatched. There are 17 residues in the CDR3. Germline V gene data show CDR1 as MNHEY and CDR2 as SMNVEV (reference sequence).

The V gene is TRBV11-3, the J gene TRBJ2-2; 11 bases align to TRBD2. This CDR3 region has 18 residues. The germline gives CDR1 SGHNT, CDR2 YENEEA. Unmatched junction bases numbered 11, after V lost 4 bases and J lost 4 bases. The CDR3 coding sequence is TGTGCCAGCAGCTCTAGCCCGGGACTAGCGGAGGCCACCGGGGAGCTGTTTTTT. Its protein is CASSSSPGLAEATGELFF.

The V gene is TRBV7-6, the J gene TRBJ1-5, with a weak D call TRBD1 (6 bases). The CDR3 is 13 residues long. V was clipped by 0 bases and J by 7 bases, with 7 bases between them. Germline CDR1 reads SGHVS; CDR2 reads FNYEAQ. The CDR3 is CASSLAGGQPQHF. CDR3 DNA: TGTGCCAGCAGCTTAGCTGGGGGCCAGCCCCAGCATTTT.